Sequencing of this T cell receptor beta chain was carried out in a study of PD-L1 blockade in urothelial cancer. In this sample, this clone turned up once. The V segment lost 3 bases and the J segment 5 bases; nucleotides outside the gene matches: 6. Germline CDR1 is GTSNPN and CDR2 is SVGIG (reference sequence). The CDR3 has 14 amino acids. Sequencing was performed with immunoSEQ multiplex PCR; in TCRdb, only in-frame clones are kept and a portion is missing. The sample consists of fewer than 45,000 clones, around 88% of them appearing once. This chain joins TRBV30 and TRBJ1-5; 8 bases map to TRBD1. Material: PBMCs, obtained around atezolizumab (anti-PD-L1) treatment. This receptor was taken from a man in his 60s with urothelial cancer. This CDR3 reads CAWSGDRTDQPQHF. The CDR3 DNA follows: TGTGCCTGGAGCGGGGACAGGACCGATCAGCCCCAGCATTTT.